Shown below are 8 T cell receptor beta chains from a single sample sequenced in a study of blood T cell repertoires in COVID-19. Data came from immunoSEQ multiplex PCR; TCRdb stores just in-frame clones and leaves some out. The sample lists 150,000 or so clones; around 81% were seen once. Sequencing input: PBMCs or T cells enriched from blood (not recorded which). These TCRs come from a man aged 40-49 years who had recovered from COVID-19.

V is TRBV3-1 (or the pseudogene TRBV3-2) and J is TRBJ2-3, with TRBD2 as a possible D gene (6 bases). Germline values: CDR1 LGHDT, CDR2 YNNKEL (reference sequence). V was pared by 1 base and J by 1 base, with 15 bases between. There are 17 residues in the CDR3. The CDR3 DNA reads as TGTGCCAGCAGCCAAGGAATGGCAACGGGGGGCACAGATACGCAGTATTTT. Its protein product is CASSQGMATGGTDTQYF.

The chain couples TRBV9 to TRBJ1-3; D may be TRBD1 (6 bases). Deletions cut 0 bases from V and 0 bases from J, with 10 bases between. The CDR3 has 16 amino acids. Per the germline V gene, CDR1 is SGDLS and CDR2 is YYNGEE. The DNA of the CDR3 is TGTGCCAGCAGCGTAGCACAGGGCAACTCTGGAAACACCATATATTTT. This sequence encodes CASSVAQGNSGNTIYF.

This clone was seen only a few times. The chain couples TRBV30 to TRBJ1-5; tentative D call: TRBD1 (5 bases). Trimming took off 0 bases at V and 12 bases at J, with 18 bases between the two ends. CDR1 is GTSNPN, CDR2 SVGIG, per germline (reference sequence). The CDR3 length is 14 residues. Here the CDR3 reads CAWSVGVDKASQHF. The CDR3 DNA sequence: TGTGCCTGGAGTGTAGGGGTCGACAAAGCCAGCCAGCATTTT.

In its sample, this clone was seen once. The chain links TRBV19 to TRBJ2-1; 10 nucleotides line up with TRBD2. CDR3 length equals 17 residues. V gave up 4 bases and J gave up 6 bases; unmatched junction bases: 12. Germline lookup yields CDR1 LNHDA and CDR2 SQIVND (reference sequence). CDR3 sequence reads: CASSSGGSGGLGNEQFF. DNA of the CDR3: TGTGCCAGTAGTAGCGGCGGTAGCGGGGGGTTGGGCAATGAGCAGTTCTTC.

The V and J genes are TRBV10-3 and TRBJ1-5; D unresolved. Germline V gene lookup returns CDR1 ENHRY and CDR2 SYGVKD. V was shortened by 10 bases and J by 2 bases, with 12 bases between the two germline ends. There are 13 residues in the CDR3. The CDR3 here is CATHGEGNQPQHF. CDR3 DNA: TGTGCCACCCACGGGGAGGGCAATCAGCCCCAGCATTTT.

The chain couples TRBV18 to TRBJ1-1, with TRBD1 as a possible D gene (6 bases). V dropped 5 bases and J dropped 1 base, with 17 bases sitting between them. Germline V gene lookup returns CDR1 KGHSH and CDR2 LQKENI. The CDR3 is 16 residues long. This CDR3 is CASSVFGTPTNTEAFF. DNA for the CDR3: TGTGCCAGCTCAGTATTCGGGACACCAACGAACACTGAAGCTTTCTTT.

This sequence joins TRBV12-3 or TRBV12-4 and TRBJ2-2; no clear D gene. V was pared by 3 bases and J by 9 bases, with 5 bases between. This CDR3 region has 11 residues. In DNA, the CDR3 is TGTGCCAGCAGTTTCTCCCGGGAGCTGTTTTTT. Protein product: CASSFSRELFF.

The chain joins TRBV30 to TRBJ2-1; a weak D match, TRBD1 (6 bases). V lost 4 bases and J lost 6, with 10 bases in between. Germline V gene sequence: CDR1 GTSNPN, CDR2 SVGIG (reference sequence). The CDR3 is 12 residues long. The CDR3 DNA reads as TGTGCCTGGAAGGGGGTGGCCAATGAGCAGTTCTTC. Protein sequence: CAWKGVANEQFF.